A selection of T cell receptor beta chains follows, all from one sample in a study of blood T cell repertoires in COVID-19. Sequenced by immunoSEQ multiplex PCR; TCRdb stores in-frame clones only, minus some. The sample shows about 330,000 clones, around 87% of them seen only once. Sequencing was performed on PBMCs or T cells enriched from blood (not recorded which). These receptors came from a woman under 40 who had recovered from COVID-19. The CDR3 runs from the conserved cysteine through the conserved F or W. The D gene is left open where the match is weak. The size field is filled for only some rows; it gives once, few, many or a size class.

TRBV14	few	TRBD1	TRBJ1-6	CASSQIQGAVNSPLHF	TGTGCCAGCAGCCAGATACAGGGGGCGGTAAATTCACCCCTCCACTTT
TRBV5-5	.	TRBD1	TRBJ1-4	CASSLMGTVLVATNEKLFF	TGTGCCAGCAGCCTGATGGGGACAGTACTTGTTGCAACTAATGAAAAACTGTTTTTT
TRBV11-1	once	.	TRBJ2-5	CASASWFPETQYF	TGTGCCAGCGCGTCCTGGTTTCCAGAGACCCAGTACTTC
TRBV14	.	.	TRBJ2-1	CASSQGQGVGSEQFF	TGTGCCAGCAGCCAAGGCCAGGGGGTCGGGAGTGAGCAGTTCTTC
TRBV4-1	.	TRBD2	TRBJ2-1	CASSQAASGGDNEQFF	TGCGCCAGCAGCCAAGCCGCTAGCGGGGGGGACAATGAGCAGTTCTTC
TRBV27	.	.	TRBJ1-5	CASSLAGGGNQPQHF	TGTGCCAGCAGTTTAGCCGGGGGAGGGAATCAGCCCCAGCATTTT
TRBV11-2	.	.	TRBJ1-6	CASSLAGLLSPLHF	TGTGCCAGCAGCTTAGCAGGGTTGCTTTCACCCCTCCACTTT
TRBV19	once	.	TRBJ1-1	CASSKGRVRGSTEAFF	TGTGCCAGTAGTAAGGGCAGGGTACGGGGGAGCACTGAAGCTTTCTTT
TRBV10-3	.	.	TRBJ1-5	CAPSTRRGNQPQHF	TGTGCCCCCTCGACAAGGCGAGGGAACCAGCCCCAGCATTTT
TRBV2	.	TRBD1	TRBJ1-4	CASSGPGTDATNEKLFF	TGTGCCAGCAGTGGTCCCGGGACAGATGCAACTAATGAAAAACTGTTTTTT
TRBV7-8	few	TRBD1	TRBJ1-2	CASSPYQGVKNYGYTF	TGTGCCAGCAGCCCATACCAGGGGGTGAAAAACTATGGCTACACCTTC
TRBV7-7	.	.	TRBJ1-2	CASSPLTAGGRSSRGYTF	TGTGCTAGCAGCCCACTAACGGCGGGGGGGCGATCCTCCCGGGGCTACACCTTC
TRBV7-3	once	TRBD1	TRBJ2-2	CASSPPGQDFTGELFF	TGTGCCAGCAGCCCGCCGGGACAGGACTTCACCGGGGAGCTGTTTTTT
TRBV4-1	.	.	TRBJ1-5	CASSQGTGKQPQHF	TGCGCCAGCAGCCAAGGGACGGGGAAACAGCCCCAGCATTTT
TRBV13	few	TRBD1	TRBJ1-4	CASSFLGQREKLFF	TGTGCCAGCAGTTTCCTGGGACAGAGGGAAAAACTGTTTTTT
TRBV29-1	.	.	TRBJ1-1	CSVEAAENTEAFF	TGCAGCGTTGAGGCGGCAGAGAACACTGAAGCTTTCTTT
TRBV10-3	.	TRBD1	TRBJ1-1	CATQGPRQGWKAFF	TGTGCCACCCAGGGCCCGAGACAGGGATGGAAAGCTTTCTTT
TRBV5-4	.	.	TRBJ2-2	CASSLEGAENTGELFF	TGTGCCAGCAGCTTGGAAGGGGCAGAGAACACCGGGGAGCTGTTTTTT
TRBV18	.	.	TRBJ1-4	CASSPTTIQARNEKLFF	TGTGCCAGCTCACCCACTACCATACAGGCGAGGAATGAAAAACTGTTTTTT
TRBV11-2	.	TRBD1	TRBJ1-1	CASSIRQGLGAFF	TGTGCCAGCAGCATACGACAGGGCCTTGGGGCTTTCTTT
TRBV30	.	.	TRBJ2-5	CAWSVQSETQYF	TGTGCCTGGAGTGTACAGTCTGAGACCCAGTACTTC
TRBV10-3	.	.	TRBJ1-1	CAISEWGGDTEAFF	TGTGCCATCAGTGAGTGGGGGGGGGACACTGAAGCTTTCTTT
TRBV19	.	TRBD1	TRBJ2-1	CASSTPGQGPYNEQFF	TGTGCCAGTAGTACCCCGGGACAGGGCCCCTACAATGAGCAGTTCTTC
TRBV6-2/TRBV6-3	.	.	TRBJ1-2	CASSYLDFGVGYTF	TGTGCCAGCAGTTACTTAGATTTCGGGGTTGGCTACACCTTC
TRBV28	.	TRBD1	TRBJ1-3	CASSPPGGVRNTIYF	TGTGCCAGCAGCCCTCCAGGGGGCGTCAGAAACACCATATATTTT
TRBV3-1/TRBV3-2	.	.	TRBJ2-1	CASSGMGATINNEQFF	TGTGCCAGCAGCGGGATGGGGGCCACTATCAACAATGAGCAGTTCTTC
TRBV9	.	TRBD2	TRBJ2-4	CASSVEASGGAKNIQYF	TGTGCCAGCAGCGTAGAGGCGAGCGGGGGAGCCAAAAACATTCAGTACTTC
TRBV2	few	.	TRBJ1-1	CASSERTVEAFF	TGTGCCAGCAGCGAACGGACAGTTGAAGCTTTCTTT
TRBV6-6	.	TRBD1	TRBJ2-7	CAASNLPGGYYEQYF	TGTGCCGCCTCAAACCTCCCAGGGGGCTACTACGAGCAGTACTTC
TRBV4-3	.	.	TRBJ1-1	CASSQGVGRGAPTEAFF	TGCGCCAGCAGCCAAGGAGTCGGCCGGGGGGCGCCGACTGAAGCTTTCTTT
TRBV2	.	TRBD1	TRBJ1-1	CASRETGGTEAFF	TGTGCCAGCAGAGAAACAGGGGGCACTGAAGCTTTCTTT
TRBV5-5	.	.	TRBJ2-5	CASSWNPGSDKTQYF	TGTGCCAGCAGCTGGAACCCAGGGTCGGATAAGACCCAGTACTTC
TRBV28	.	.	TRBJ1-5	CASSFPPGNQPQHF	TGTGCCAGCAGTTTCCCCCCCGGCAATCAGCCCCAGCATTTT
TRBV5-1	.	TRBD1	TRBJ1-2	CASSLRQGTNYGYTF	TGCGCCAGCAGCCTACGACAGGGGACGAACTATGGCTACACCTTC
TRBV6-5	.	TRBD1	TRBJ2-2	CASSYGTGGTGELFF	TGTGCCAGCAGTTACGGGACAGGGGGAACCGGGGAGCTGTTTTTT
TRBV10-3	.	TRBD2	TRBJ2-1	CAISAGDHNEQFF	TGTGCCATCAGCGCGGGGGACCACAATGAGCAGTTCTTC
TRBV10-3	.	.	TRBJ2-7	CAISELMTVLEQYF	TGTGCCATCAGTGAGCTGATGACTGTTCTCGAGCAGTACTTC
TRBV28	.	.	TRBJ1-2	CASSVGGVLNYGYTF	TGTGCCAGCAGCGTGGGGGGGGTATTGAACTATGGCTACACCTTC
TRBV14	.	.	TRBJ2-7	CASSQRTGHQAANEQYF	TGTGCCAGCAGCCAACGTACAGGGCATCAAGCTGCAAACGAGCAGTACTTC
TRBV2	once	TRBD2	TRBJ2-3	CASAERGSSTDTQYF	TGTGCCAGCGCAGAGCGGGGGTCTAGCACAGATACGCAGTATTTT
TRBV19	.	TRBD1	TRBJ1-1	CASSGGTGEPEAFF	TGTGCCAGTAGTGGGGGGACAGGGGAACCTGAAGCTTTCTTT
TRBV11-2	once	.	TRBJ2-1	CASSSPSREQFF	TGTGCCAGCAGCTCTCCCAGTCGTGAGCAGTTCTTC
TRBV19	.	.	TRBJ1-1	CASSDTSNTEAFF	TGTGCCAGTAGTGATACAAGTAACACTGAAGCTTTCTTT